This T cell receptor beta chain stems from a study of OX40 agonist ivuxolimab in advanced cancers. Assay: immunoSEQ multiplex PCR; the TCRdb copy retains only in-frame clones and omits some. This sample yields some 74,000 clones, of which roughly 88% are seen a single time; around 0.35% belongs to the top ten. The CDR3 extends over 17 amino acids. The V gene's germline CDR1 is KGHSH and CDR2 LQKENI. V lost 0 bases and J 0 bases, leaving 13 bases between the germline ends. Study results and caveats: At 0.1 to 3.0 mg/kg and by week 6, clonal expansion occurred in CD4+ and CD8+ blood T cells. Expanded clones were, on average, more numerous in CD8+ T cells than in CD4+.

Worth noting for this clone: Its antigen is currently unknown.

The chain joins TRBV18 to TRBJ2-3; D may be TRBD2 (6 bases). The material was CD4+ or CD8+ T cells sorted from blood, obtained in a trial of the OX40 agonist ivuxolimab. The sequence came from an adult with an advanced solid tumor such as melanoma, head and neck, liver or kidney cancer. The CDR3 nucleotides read TGTGCCAGCTCACCACCCAAGGGCGGGACTAGCACAGATACGCAGTATTTT. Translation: CASSPPKGGTSTDTQYF. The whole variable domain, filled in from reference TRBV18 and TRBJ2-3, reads NAGVMQNPRHLVRRRGQEARLRCSPMKGHSHVYWYRQLPEEGLKFMVYLQKENIIDESGMPKERFSAEFPKEGPSILRIQQVVRGDSAAYFCASSPPKGGTSTDTQYFGPGTRLTVL.